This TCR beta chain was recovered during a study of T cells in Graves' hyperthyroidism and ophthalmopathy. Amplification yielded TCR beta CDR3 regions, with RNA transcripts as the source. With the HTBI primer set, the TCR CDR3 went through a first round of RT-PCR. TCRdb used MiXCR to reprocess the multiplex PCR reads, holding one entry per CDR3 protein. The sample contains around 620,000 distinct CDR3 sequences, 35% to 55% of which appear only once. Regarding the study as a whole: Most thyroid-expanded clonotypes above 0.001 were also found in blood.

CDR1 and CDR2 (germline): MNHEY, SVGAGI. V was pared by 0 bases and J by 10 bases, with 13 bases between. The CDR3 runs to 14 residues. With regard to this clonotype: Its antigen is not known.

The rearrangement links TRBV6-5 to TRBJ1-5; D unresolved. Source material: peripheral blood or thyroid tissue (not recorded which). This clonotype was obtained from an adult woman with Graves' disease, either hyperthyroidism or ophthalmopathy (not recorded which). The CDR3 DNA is TGTGCCAGCAGTTACTCGGGGTGGGATTCACCCCAGCATTTT. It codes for CASSYSGWDSPQHF.